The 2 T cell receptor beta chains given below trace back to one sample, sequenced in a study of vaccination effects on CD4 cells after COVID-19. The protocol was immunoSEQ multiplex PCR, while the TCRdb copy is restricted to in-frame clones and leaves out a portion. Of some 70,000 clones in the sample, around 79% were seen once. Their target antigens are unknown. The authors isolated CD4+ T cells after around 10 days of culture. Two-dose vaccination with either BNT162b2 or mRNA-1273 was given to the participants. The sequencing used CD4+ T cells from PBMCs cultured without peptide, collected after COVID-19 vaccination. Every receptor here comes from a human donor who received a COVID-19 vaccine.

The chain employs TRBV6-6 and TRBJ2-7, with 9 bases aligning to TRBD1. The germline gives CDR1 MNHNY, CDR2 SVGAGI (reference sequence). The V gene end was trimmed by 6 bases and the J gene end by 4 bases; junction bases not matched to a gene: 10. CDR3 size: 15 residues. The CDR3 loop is CASRRGRDRAYEQYV. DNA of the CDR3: TGTGCCAGCAGAAGGGGTAGGGACAGGGCTTACGAGCAGTACGTC.

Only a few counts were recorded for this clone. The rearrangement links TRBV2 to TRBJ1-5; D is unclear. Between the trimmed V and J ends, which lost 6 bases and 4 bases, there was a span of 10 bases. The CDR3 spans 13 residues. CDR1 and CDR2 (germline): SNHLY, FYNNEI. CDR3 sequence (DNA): TGTGCCAGCAGCGCCGATGGGAATCAGCCCCAGCATTTT. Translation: CASSADGNQPQHF.